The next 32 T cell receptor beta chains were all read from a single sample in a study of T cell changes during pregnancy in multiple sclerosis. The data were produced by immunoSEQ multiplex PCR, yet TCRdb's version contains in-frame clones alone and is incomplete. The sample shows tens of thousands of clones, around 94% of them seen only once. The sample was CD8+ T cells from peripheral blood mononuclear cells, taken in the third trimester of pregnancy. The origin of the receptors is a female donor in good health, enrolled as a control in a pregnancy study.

For the CDR3, the DNA is TGTGCCAGCAGTGCCCGACTGATGACTAATGAAAAACTGTTTTTT. The encoded protein is CASSARLMTNEKLFF. The chain uses TRBV27 and TRBJ1-4; the D is unclear. V was pared by 5 bases and J by 2 bases, with 12 bases between. This CDR3 contains 15 residues. Per the germline V gene, CDR1 is MNHEY and CDR2 is SMNVEV (reference sequence).

The CDR3 nucleotides read TGTGCCAGCAGTTCACCCGACAGGGAGGAGGATGGCTACACCTTC. The encoded protein is CASSSPDREEDGYTF. The chain has TRBV7-2 and TRBJ1-2; 7 bases are shared with TRBD1. Germline CDR1 is SGHTA and CDR2 is FQGNSA. V shed 6 bases and J 6 bases; nucleotides not matched to a gene: 13. The CDR3 has 15 amino acids.

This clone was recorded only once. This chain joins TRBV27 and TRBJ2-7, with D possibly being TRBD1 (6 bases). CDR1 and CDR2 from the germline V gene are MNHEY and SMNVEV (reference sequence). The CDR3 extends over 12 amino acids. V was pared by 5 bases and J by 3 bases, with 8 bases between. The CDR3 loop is CASSGQLYEQYF. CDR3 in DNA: TGTGCCAGCAGTGGACAGCTCTACGAGCAGTACTTC.

CDR3 residues: CASSGTGGGTDTQYF. The DNA for the CDR3 is TGTGCCAGCAGCGGGACAGGGGGGGGCACAGATACGCAGTATTTT. J is TRBJ2-3 and V is TRBV6-4; 11 bases fit TRBD1. V lost 6 bases, J lost 1 base, and 3 bases stayed unmatched. Germline V gene sequence: CDR1 MRHNA, CDR2 SNTAGT. This CDR3 region has 15 residues.

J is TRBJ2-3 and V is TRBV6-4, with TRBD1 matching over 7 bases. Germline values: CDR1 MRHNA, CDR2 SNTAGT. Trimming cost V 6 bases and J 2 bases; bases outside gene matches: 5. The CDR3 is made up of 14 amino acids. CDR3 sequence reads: CASSPRGHTDTQYF. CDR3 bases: TGTGCCAGCAGCCCAAGGGGGCACACAGATACGCAGTATTTT.

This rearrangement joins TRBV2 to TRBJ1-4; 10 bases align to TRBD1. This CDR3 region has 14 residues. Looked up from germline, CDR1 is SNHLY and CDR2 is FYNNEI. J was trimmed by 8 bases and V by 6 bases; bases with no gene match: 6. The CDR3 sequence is CASRGGTGEEKLFF. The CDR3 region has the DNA TGTGCCAGCAGAGGCGGGACAGGGGAGGAAAAACTGTTTTTT.

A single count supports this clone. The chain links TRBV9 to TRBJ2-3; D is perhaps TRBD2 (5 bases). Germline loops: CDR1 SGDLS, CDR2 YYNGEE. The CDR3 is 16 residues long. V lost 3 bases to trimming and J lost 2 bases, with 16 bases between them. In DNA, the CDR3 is TGTGCCAGCAGCGCCACCGGTCGGGATTACACAGATACGCAGTATTTT. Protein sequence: CASSATGRDYTDTQYF.

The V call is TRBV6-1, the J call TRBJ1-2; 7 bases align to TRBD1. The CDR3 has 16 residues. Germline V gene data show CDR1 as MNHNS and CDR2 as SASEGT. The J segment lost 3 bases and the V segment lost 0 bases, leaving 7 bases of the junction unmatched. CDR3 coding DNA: TGTGCCAGCAGTGAAGCGAGCTGGGACAGCTACTATGGCTACACCTTC. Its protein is CASSEASWDSYYGYTF.

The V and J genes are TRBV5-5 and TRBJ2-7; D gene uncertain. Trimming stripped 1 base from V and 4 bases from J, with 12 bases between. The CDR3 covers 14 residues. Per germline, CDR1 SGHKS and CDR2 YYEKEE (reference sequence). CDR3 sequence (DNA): TGTGCCAGCAGCTTGTACGGCAGCGAATACGAGCAGTACTTC. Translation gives CASSLYGSEYEQYF.

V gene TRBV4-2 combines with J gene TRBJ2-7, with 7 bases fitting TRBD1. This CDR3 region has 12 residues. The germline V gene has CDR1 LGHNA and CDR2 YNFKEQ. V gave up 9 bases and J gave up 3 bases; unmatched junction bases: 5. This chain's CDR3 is CASTGDSYEQYF. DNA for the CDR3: TGTGCCAGTACAGGGGACAGCTACGAGCAGTACTTC.

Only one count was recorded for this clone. In DNA form, the CDR3 reads TGTGCCATCAGTGAGGGGGACAGGTATGGCTACACCTTC. It translates to CAISEGDRYGYTF. The chain joins TRBV10-3 to TRBJ1-2, with 8 bases lining up with TRBD1. V was clipped by 2 bases and J by 5 bases; unmatched bases: 1. The CDR3 is 13 amino acids. From germline, CDR1 is ENHRY and CDR2 SYGVKD.

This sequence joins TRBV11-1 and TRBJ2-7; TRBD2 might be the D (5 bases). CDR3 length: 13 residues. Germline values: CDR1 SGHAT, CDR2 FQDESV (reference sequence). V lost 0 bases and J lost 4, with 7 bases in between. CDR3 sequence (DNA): TGTGCCAGCAGCTTAGCATCGGGGTACGAGCAGTACTTC. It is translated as CASSLASGYEQYF.

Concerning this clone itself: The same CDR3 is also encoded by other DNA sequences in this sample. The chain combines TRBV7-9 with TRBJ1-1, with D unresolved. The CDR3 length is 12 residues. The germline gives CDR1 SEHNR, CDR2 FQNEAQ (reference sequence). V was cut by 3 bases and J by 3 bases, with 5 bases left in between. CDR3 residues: CASSFGDTEAFF. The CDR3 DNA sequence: TGTGCCAGCAGCTTCGGAGACACTGAAGCTTTCTTT.

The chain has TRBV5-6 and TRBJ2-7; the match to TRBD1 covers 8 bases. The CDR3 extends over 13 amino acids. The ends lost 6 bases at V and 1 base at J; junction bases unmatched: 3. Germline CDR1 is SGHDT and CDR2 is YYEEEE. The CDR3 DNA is TGTGCCAGCATCGGACAGGGATCCTACGAGCAGTACTTC. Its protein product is CASIGQGSYEQYF.

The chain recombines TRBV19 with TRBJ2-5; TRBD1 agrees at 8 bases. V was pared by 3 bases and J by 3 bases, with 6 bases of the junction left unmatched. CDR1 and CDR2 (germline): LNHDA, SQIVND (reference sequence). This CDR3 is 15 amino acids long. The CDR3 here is CASSMDGQGEETQYF. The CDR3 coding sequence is TGTGCCAGTAGTATGGATGGACAGGGCGAAGAGACCCAGTACTTC.

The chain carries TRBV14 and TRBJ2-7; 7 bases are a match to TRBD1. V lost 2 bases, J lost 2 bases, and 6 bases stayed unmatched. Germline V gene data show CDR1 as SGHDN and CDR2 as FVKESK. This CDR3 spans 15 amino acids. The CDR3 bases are TGTGCCAGCAGCCAACGACAGGGAACCGCCTACGAGCAGTACTTC. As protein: CASSQRQGTAYEQYF.

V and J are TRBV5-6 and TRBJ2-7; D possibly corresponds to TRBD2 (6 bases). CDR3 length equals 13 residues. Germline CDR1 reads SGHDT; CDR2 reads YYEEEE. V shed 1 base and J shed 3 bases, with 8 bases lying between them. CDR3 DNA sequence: TGTGCCAGCAGCTTGACGGGACTCTACGAGCAGTACTTC. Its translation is CASSLTGLYEQYF.

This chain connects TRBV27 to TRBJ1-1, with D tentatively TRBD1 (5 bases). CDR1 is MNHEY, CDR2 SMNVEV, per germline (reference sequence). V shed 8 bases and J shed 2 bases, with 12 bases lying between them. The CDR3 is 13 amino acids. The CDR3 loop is CASGRASNTEAFF. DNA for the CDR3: TGTGCCAGCGGCAGGGCCTCCAACACTGAAGCTTTCTTT.

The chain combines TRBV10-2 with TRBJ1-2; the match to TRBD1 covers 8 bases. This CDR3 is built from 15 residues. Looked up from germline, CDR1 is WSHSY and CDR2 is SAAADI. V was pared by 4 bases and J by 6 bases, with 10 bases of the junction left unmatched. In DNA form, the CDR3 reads TGCGCCAGCAGTGCGATCGGACAGGGATCTCATGGCTACACCTTC. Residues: CASSAIGQGSHGYTF.

The CDR3 is CATSPDRLNTEAFF. The DNA for the CDR3 is TGTGCCACCAGTCCGGACAGATTGAACACTGAAGCTTTCTTT. The chain combines TRBV15 with TRBJ1-1; a weak D match, TRBD1 (6 bases). Trimming shortened V by 6 bases and J by 0 bases, and 11 bases separated the two germline ends. The CDR3 loop spans 14 amino acids. CDR1 and CDR2 (germline): LNHNV, YYDKDF (reference sequence).

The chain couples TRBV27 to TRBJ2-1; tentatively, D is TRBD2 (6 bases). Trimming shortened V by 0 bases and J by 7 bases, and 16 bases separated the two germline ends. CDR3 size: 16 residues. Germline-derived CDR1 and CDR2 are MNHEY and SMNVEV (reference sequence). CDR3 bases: TGTGCCAGCAGTTTATCGCTAGCGTACGATGGAAATGAGCAGTTCTTC. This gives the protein CASSLSLAYDGNEQFF.

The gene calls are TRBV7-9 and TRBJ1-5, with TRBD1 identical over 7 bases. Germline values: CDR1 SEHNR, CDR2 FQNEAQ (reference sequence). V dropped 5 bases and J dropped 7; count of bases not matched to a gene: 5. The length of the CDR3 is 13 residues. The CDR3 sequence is CASSTGASQPQHF. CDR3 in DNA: TGTGCCAGCAGCACAGGGGCAAGCCAGCCCCAGCATTTT.

The CDR3 loop reads CASSAGPLSYEQYF. DNA of the CDR3: TGTGCCAGCAGCGCGGGACCGCTCTCCTACGAGCAGTACTTC. This chain connects TRBV11-3 to TRBJ2-7, with D possibly matching TRBD2 (6 bases). The germline CDR1 and CDR2 sequences are SGHNT and YENEEA. The CDR3 length is 14 residues. Trimming took 5 bases from V and 0 from J, leaving 11 bases between them.

CDR3 amino acids: CASSVGGTGLATNEKLFF. CDR3 bases: TGTGCCAGCAGCGTGGGCGGGACAGGACTTGCAACTAATGAAAAACTGTTTTTT. J is TRBJ1-4 and V is TRBV5-6, with 8 bases lining up with TRBD1. The CDR3 consists of 18 residues. V dropped 4 bases and J dropped 0; count of bases not matched to a gene: 11. The germline V gene has CDR1 SGHDT and CDR2 YYEEEE.

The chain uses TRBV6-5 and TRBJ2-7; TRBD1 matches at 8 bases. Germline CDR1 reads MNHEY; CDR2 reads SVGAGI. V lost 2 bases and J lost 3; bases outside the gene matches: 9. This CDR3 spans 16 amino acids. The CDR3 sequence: CASSYPGTGPDYEQYF. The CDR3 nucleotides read TGTGCCAGCAGTTACCCAGGGACAGGCCCAGACTACGAGCAGTACTTC.

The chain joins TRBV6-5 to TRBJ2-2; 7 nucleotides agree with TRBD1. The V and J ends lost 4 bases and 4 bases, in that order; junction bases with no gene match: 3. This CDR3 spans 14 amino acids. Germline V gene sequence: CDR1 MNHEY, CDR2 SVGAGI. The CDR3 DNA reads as TGTGCCAGCAGTTGGGGACAGCCCACCGGGGAGCTGTTTTTT. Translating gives CASSWGQPTGELFF.

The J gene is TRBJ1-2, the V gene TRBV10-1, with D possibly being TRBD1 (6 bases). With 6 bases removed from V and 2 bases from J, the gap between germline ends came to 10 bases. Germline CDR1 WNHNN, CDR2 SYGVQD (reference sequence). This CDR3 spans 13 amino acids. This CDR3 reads CASRGDKNYGYTF. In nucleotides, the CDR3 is TGCGCCAGCAGGGGGGACAAGAACTATGGCTACACCTTC.

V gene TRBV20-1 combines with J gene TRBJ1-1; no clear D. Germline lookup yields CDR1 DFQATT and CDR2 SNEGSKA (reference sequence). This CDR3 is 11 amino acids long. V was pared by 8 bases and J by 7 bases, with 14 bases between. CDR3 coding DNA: TGCAGTACCCCCCGAGGGAATGAAGCTTTCTTT. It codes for CSTPRGNEAFF.

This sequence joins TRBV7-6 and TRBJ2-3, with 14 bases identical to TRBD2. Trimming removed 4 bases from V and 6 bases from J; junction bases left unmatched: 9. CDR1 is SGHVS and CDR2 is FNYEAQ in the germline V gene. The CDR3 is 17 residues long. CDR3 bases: TGTGCCAGCAGCTGGACCGGACTAGCGGGGGGAACGGATACGCAGTATTTT. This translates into CASSWTGLAGGTDTQYF.

The CDR3 coding sequence is TGTGCCAGCAGGGGGACAGCGAACACTGAAGCTTTCTTT. Translation: CASRGTANTEAFF. This sequence joins TRBV27 and TRBJ1-1, with TRBD1 matching over 7 bases. The ends lost 6 bases at V and 1 base at J; junction bases unmatched: 2. The CDR3 is 13 residues long. CDR1 and CDR2 from the germline V gene are MNHEY and SMNVEV (reference sequence).

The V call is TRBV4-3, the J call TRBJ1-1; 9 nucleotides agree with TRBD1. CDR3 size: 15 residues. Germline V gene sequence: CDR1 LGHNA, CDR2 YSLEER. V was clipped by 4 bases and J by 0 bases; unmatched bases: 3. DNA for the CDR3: TGCGCCAGCAGCCCGGACAGGGGTTTGAACACTGAAGCTTTCTTT. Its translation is CASSPDRGLNTEAFF.

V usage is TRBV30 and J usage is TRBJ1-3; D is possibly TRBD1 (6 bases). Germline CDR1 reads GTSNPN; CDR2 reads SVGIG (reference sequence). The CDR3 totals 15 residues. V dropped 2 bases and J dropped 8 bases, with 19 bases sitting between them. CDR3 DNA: TGTGCCTGGAGTCGGACAGACGACGGGGGGGACACCATATATTTT. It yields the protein CAWSRTDDGGDTIYF.